This T cell receptor beta chain came from a study of graft-versus-host responses after intestinal transplantation. Study at large: The study gave all recipients anti-thymocyte globulin induction, then tacrolimus and steroids for 2 to 3 years. Study-wide findings and caveats: GvH clone levels peaked in circulation, and this peak was associated with early post-transplant HvG declines.

Trimming shortened V by 4 bases and J by 4 bases, and 18 bases separated the two germline ends. The CDR3 is made up of 15 amino acids. Per the germline V gene, CDR1 is SGHRS and CDR2 is YFSETQ. Remarks on this clone: Antigen unknown.

The repertoire was sequenced with immunoSEQ multiplex PCR; TCRdb's copy has only in-frame clones and lacks some. Of 40,000 or so clones listed, over 90% were seen once; the top ten hold approximately 4%. The chain employs TRBV5-1 and TRBJ2-7; no clear D gene. The starting material was PBMCs, obtained 734 days after intestinal transplantation. This sequence was found in a human patient who received an intestinal transplant, so some T cells may come from the graft donor. This CDR3 is CASSLTGQVTYEQYF. The CDR3, as DNA: TGCGCCAGCAGCCTCACTGGTCAGGTGACGTACGAGCAGTACTTC.